This section outlines one TCR beta chain sequence together with its context. The specificity of this receptor is unknown. Within one base of it there is no much larger clone, and no base qualities were kept. The data were taken from a study of vaccination and CD4 T cells after COVID-19 (dated by TCRdb to between 2021 and 2023). In terms of the full investigation: Convalescent patients had a positive SARS-CoV-2 result on nasal swab PCR, and of these patients, several had mild disease and one had severe disease. Overlapping spike peptide pools from SARS-CoV-2 and from the common cold coronaviruses HCoV-NL63, HCoV-OC43 and HCoV-229E were used as culture stimuli. The time from the second vaccine dose to post-vaccine blood sampling had a median of roughly 70 days and ranged from about 12 to 250 days. In roughly 10 COVID-19 convalescent patients and 4 infection-naive healthy vaccine recipients, the spike-specific CD4+ TCR repertoire before mRNA vaccination was compared with the repertoire after mRNA vaccination. Post-COVID blood samples from convalescent patients were collected a median of approximately 100 days after diagnosis, with a range of roughly 35 to 161 days. Control cultures received a CEFX viral epitope pool as the positive control, an HIV-1 Nef peptide pool as the negative control, or no peptide. The convalescent cohort included six males and four females, with two Hispanic individuals, seven Caucasians, two Asians and one multiracial person. Participants received two doses of either the Pfizer-BioNTech BNT162b2 vaccine (n=8) or the Moderna mRNA-1273 vaccine (n=2). Paper-wide results and their limitations: Only a relatively small number of convalescent patients were included in the study, and early timepoints following natural infection were not analyzed. Of the vaccine-specific clones in convalescent patients, 304 of 307, or nearly all, reacted only to SARS-CoV-2 spike and did not cross-react with common cold coronaviruses. Among convalescent patients, a median roughly 90% of the SARS-CoV-2-reactive clones seen after vaccination appeared only after vaccination, which suggests priming specific to the vaccine. The median number of SARS-CoV-2-reactive clonotypes rose from around 20 after infection to roughly 38 after vaccination, but the change was not significant.

The library was obtained by PCR. DNA from cultured CD4+ T cells was subjected to TCR sequencing with the Oncomine TCR Beta short-read assay at the Johns Hopkins FTIC core. The QIAamp micro DNA kit was used to extract genomic DNA from the cultured CD4+ T cells. The Oncomine TCR Beta libraries from cultured CD4+ T cells were pooled using unique dual indexes and then sequenced on an Illumina iSeq 100. As for the original processing: Non-productive sequences were removed, and CDR3s not starting with C, not ending with F or W, or shorter than 7 amino acids were discarded. Antigen-specific clonotypes were identified with the MANAFEST web application by comparing peptide-stimulated wells with reference and other culture wells. Positive clones required FDR below 0.05, an odds ratio above 5, and productive frequency above 0.1% in at least two of three replicate wells. Clonotypes that were significantly expanded in both SARS-CoV-2 spike wells and at least one common cold coronavirus spike condition were defined as cross-reactive. Similarity between CDR3 sequences was evaluated in R version 3.6.1 using Levenshtein distances (stringdist) and unrooted phylogenetic trees (ape). TCRdb reanalyzed the raw reads on its own, using fastp at Q25 for trimming and MiXCR for clone calling, and kept in-frame beta chains. Each record represents a unique CDR3 protein, reported with the most common genes and DNA among its rows. TCRdb, rather than the study authors, made the V and J calls. Present in this sample are about 10,000 distinct CDR3 sequences, roughly 60% of which were seen just once. Roughly 10% of the sample goes to the ten largest clones.

The sample's treatment or condition, from its label and the paper: roughly 11-day PBMC culture with coronavirus spike peptide pools or control peptides (ViraFEST assay). The ViraFEST assay, used in the study, expanded antigen-specific T cells with peptide pools and then identified the expanded clonotypes through TCR sequencing. The positive SARS-CoV-2 PCR tests of the convalescent patients were dated from March to December 2020, before the Alpha, Beta and Delta variants emerged in the United States. PBMCs were cultured at approximately 2.1 million per well in IMDM supplemented with 5% human AB serum and around 9.5 IU/ml IL-2, with about 10 ug/ml peptide pools added. Half of the culture medium was replaced with fresh IL-2-containing medium on days 3 and 7. CD4+ T cells were isolated after about nine days of culture through negative selection using the EasySep CD4+ T cell isolation kit. PBMCs were separated from whole blood using Ficoll-Paque Plus gradient centrifugation and then either used fresh or cryopreserved at -140C. In general, triplicate wells were set up for every culture condition.

V is pared back by 8 bases and J by 0 bases, with 11 bases lying between the germline termini. The CDR1 and CDR2 encoded by the germline V gene are MNHNS and SASEGT. From the cysteine through the phenylalanine, the CDR3 covers 14 amino acids. The retained sequence is limited to the CDR3, 42 bases, with the frame set at the first base. The sample was CD4+ T cells from blood, cultured in vitro. This sequence was found in a human donor who had recovered from COVID-19. Rearrangement joined TRBV6-1 to TRBJ1-5; D gene: possibly TRBD1, on 6 matching bases. DNA sequence: TGTGCCAGCGAGACAGGCAATAGCAATCAGCCCCAGCATTTT. This translates into CASETGNSNQPQHF.